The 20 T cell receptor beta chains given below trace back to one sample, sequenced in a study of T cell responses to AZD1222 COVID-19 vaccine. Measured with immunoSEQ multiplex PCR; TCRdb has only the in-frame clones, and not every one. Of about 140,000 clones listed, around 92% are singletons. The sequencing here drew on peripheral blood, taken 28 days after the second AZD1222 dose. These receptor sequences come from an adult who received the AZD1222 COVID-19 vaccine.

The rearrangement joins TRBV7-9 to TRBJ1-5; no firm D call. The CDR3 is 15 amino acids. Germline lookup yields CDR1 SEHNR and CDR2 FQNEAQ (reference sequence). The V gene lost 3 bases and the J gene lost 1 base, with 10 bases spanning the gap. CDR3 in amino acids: CASSFMDGSNQPQHF. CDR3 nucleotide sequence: TGTGCCAGCAGCTTTATGGACGGGAGCAATCAGCCCCAGCATTTT.

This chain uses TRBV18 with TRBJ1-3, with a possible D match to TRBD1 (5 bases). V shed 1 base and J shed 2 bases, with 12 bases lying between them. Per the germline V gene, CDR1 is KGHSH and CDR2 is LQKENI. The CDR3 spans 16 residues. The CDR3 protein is CASSPQQQAAGNTIYF. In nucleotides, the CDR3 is TGTGCCAGCTCACCACAACAACAGGCGGCTGGAAACACCATATATTTT.

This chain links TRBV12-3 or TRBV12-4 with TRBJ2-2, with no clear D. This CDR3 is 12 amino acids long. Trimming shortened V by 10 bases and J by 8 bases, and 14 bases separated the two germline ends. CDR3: CANGPSPGELFF. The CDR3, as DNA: TGTGCCAACGGACCTAGTCCTGGGGAGCTGTTTTTT.

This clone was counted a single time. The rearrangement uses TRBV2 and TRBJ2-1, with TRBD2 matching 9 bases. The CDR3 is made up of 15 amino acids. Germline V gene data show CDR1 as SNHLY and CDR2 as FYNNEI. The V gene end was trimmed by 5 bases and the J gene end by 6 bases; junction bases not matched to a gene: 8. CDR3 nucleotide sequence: TGTGCCAGCAGTAAGACTAGCGGAGAACCCAATGAGCAGTTCTTC. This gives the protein CASSKTSGEPNEQFF.

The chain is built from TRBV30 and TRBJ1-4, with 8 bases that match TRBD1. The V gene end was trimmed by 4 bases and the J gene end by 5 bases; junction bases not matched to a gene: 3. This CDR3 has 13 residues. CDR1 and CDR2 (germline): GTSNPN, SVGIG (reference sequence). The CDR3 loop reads CAWMDRVNEKLFF. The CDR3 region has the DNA TGTGCCTGGATGGACAGGGTGAATGAAAAACTGTTTTTT.

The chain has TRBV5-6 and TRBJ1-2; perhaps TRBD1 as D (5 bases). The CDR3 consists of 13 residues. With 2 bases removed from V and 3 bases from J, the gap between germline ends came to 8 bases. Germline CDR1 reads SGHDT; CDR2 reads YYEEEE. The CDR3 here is CASSLQEHYGYTF. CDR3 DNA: TGTGCCAGCAGCTTACAGGAACACTATGGCTACACCTTC. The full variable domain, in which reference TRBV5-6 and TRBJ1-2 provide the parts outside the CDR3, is DAGVTQSPTHLIKTRGQQVTLRCSPKSGHDTVSWYQQALGQGPQFIFQYYEEEERQRGNFPDRFSGHQFPNYSSELNVNALLLGDSALYLCASSLQEHYGYTFGSGTRLTVV.

The CDR3 region has the DNA TGTGCCAGTAGTCTCGGCCAGCAGGGATACACTGAAGCTTTCTTT. This sequence encodes CASSLGQQGYTEAFF. The chain has TRBV19 and TRBJ1-1, with D tentatively TRBD1 (5 bases). The germline V gene encodes CDR1 LNHDA and CDR2 SQIVND (reference sequence). The CDR3 sequence is 15 residues long. The V and J ends lost 5 bases and 3 bases respectively, with 16 bases between them.

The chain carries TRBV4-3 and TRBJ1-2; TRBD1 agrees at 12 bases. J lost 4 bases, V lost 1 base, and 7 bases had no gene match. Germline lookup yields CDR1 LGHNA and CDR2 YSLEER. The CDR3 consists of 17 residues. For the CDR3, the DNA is TGCGCCAGCAGCCAAGGGGACAGGGGGCCTTGGGGCTATGGCTACACCTTC. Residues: CASSQGDRGPWGYGYTF.

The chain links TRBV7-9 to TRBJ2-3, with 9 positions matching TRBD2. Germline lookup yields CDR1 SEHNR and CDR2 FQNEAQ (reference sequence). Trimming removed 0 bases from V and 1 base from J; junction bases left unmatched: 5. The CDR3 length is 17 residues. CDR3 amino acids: CASSLALAGGRTDTQYF. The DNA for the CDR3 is TGTGCCAGCAGCTTAGCTTTGGCGGGAGGGCGCACAGATACGCAGTATTTT.

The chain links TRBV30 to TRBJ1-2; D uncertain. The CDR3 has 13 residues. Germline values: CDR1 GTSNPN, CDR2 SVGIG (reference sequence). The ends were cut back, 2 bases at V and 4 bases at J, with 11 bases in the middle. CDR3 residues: CAWSQDVFYGYTF. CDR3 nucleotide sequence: TGTGCCTGGAGTCAGGACGTTTTCTATGGCTACACCTTC.

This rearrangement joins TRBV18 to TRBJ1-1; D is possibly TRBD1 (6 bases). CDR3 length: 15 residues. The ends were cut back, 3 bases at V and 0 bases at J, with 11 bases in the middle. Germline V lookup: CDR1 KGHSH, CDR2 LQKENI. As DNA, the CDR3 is TGTGCCAGCTCACCTGAGGACAGACTGAACACTGAAGCTTTCTTT. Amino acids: CASSPEDRLNTEAFF.

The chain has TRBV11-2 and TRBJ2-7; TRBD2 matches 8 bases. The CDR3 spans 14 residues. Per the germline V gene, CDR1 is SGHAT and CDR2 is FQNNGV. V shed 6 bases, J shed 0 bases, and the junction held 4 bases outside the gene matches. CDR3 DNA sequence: TGTGCCAGCAGACTAGCGGCCCTCTCCTACGAGCAGTACTTC. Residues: CASRLAALSYEQYF.

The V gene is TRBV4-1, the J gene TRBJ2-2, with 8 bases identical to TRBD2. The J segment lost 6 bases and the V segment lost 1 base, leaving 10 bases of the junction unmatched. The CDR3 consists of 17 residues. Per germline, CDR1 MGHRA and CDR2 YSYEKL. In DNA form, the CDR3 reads TGCGCCAGCAGCCAAGCGCGTCGAGCGGGAGAGTCCGGGGAGCTGTTTTTT. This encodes CASSQARRAGESGELFF.

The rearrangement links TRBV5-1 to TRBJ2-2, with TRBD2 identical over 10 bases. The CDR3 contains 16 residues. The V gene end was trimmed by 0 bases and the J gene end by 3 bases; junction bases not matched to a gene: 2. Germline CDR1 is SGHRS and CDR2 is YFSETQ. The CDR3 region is CASSLELAGDTGELFF. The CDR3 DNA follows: TGCGCCAGCAGCTTGGAGCTAGCGGGAGACACCGGGGAGCTGTTTTTT. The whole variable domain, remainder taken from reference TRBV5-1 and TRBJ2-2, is KAGVTQTPRYLIKTRGQQVTLSCSPISGHRSVSWYQQTPGQGLQFLFEYFSETQRNKGNFPGRFSGRQFSNSRSEMNVSTLELGDSALYLCASSLELAGDTGELFFGEGSRLTVL.

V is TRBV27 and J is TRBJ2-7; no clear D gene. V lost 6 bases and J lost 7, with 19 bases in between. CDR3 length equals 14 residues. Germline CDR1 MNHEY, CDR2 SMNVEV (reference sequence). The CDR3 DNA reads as TGTGCCAGCAGACTCTCGGAGCATGCTAAGGAGCAGTACTTC. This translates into CASRLSEHAKEQYF.

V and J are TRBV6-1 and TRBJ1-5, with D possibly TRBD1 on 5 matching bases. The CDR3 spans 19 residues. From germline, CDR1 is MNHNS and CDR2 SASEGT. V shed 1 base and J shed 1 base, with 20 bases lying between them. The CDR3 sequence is CASSEGNGLSRQSNQPQHF. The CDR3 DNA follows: TGTGCCAGCAGTGAAGGTAACGGTTTAAGTAGACAGAGCAATCAGCCCCAGCATTTT.

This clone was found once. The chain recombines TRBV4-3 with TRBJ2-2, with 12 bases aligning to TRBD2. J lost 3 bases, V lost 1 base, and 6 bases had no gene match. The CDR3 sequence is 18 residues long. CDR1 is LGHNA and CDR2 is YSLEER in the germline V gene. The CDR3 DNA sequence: TGCGCCAGCAGCCAAGGGTTGACTAGCGGGAGAGACACCGGGGAGCTGTTTTTT. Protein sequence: CASSQGLTSGRDTGELFF.

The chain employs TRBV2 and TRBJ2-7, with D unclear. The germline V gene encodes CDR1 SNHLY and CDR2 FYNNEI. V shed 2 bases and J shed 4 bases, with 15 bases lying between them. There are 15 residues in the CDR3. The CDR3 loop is CASSELVVGTYEQYF. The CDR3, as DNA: TGTGCCAGCAGTGAATTAGTAGTGGGCACTTACGAGCAGTACTTC. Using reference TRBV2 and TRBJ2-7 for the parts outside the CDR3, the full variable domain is EPEVTQTPSHQVTQMGQEVILRCVPISNHLYFYWYRQILGQKVEFLVSFYNNEISEKSEIFDDQFSVERPDGSNFTLKIRSTKLEDSAMYFCASSELVVGTYEQYFGPGTRLTVT.

CDR3 sequence (DNA): TGCGCCAGCAGCTTGGCCGGGACAGGGTCCCTAGAGTATGGCTACACCTTC. Its protein is CASSLAGTGSLEYGYTF. The chain carries TRBV5-1 and TRBJ1-2, with 9 nucleotides matching TRBD1. The CDR3 loop spans 17 amino acids. Germline V lookup: CDR1 SGHRS, CDR2 YFSETQ. V lost 0 bases and J lost 5; bases outside the gene matches: 11.

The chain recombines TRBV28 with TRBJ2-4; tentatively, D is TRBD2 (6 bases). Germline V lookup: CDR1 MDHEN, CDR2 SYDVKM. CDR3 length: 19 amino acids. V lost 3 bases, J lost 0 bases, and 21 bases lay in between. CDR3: CASSFSYGSGLLAKNIQYF. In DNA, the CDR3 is TGTGCCAGCAGTTTTTCCTACGGTAGCGGACTACTAGCCAAAAACATTCAGTACTTC. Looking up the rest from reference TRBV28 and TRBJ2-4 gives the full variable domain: DVKVTQSSRYLVKRTGEKVFLECVQDMDHENMFWYRQDPGLGLRLIYFSYDVKMKEKGDIPEGYSVSREKKERFSLILESASTNQTSMYLCASSFSYGSGLLAKNIQYFGAGTRLSVL.